The clone carrying this T cell receptor beta chain was seen a few times. What it binds is not known. The data were obtained in a study of shared clonotypes between healthy human individuals. Study conclusions and caveats: Against clonotypes common to all four donors, non-shared ones had lower generation probabilities.

V was clipped by 8 bases and J by 0 bases; unmatched bases: 0. The CDR3 length is 14 residues. Germline CDR1 is MNHNY and CDR2 is SVGAGI (reference sequence). The assay was immunoSEQ multiplex PCR, and TCRdb's table has in-frame clones only and misses some. The table lists about 660,000 clones, about 74% of them singletons. This sequence joins TRBV6-6 and TRBJ2-5; 13 bases map to TRBD2. The source of this sequence is a woman aged 25 to 39 in good health. The material sequenced was memory CD4+ T cells sorted from blood. Subset given: CD45RA-negative fraction. This CDR3 reads CASGTSGNQETQYF. The CDR3 nucleotides read TGTGCCAGCGGGACTAGCGGGAACCAAGAGACCCAGTACTTC.